One and the same sample provided the 21 T cell receptor beta chains below, sequenced in a study of neurological immune-mediated disorders. One entry per CDR3 protein results from TCRdb running MiXCR on the 5' RACE reads. This table holds 45,000 to 55,000 distinct CDR3 sequences, roughly 3.8% found once. Sequencing used PBMCs. The origin of the receptors is a man between 60 and 75 years old with multiple sclerosis.

This clonotype was found many times. The V gene is TRBV6-6, the J gene TRBJ2-3; the D call may be TRBD1 or TRBD2 (5 bases each). Germline loops: CDR1 MNHNY, CDR2 SVGAGI (reference sequence). V gave up 4 bases and J gave up 1 base, with 9 bases separating them. CDR3 length: 14 amino acids. The CDR3 sequence: CASSFGDGTDTQYF. The DNA for the CDR3 is TGTGCCAGCAGTTTCGGGGACGGCACAGATACGCAGTATTTT.

This chain uses TRBV7-6 with TRBJ1-1, with a possible D match to TRBD1 (5 bases). Trimming took 0 bases from V and 8 from J, leaving 16 bases between them. Looked up from germline, CDR1 is SGHVS and CDR2 is FNYEAQ. This CDR3 is built from 15 residues. The CDR3: CASSLAPGQGVEAFF. The DNA of the CDR3 is TGTGCCAGCAGCTTAGCGCCGGGGCAGGGCGTCGAAGCTTTCTTT.

This clonotype has at least ten counts. The gene calls are TRBV20-1 and TRBJ1-1, with D perhaps TRBD1 (6 bases). Per the germline V gene, CDR1 is DFQATT and CDR2 is SNEGSKA (reference sequence). The CDR3 runs 14 residues. Trimming took 1 base from V and 5 from J, leaving 14 bases between them. The CDR3 reads CSARGGAETTEAFF. The CDR3 DNA is TGCAGTGCTAGAGGGGGGGCAGAAACAACTGAAGCTTTCTTT.

This clonotype was detected only a few times. It may be a read error: a sequence one base away is much more abundant. The rearrangement joins TRBV20-1 to TRBJ1-3; D remains unclear. This CDR3 has 13 residues. CDR1 is DFQATT, CDR2 SNEGSKA, per germline (reference sequence). The CDR3 DNA sequence: TGCAGTGCTAGACGGCAGTCTGGAAAAACCATATATTTT. It is translated as CSARRQSGKTIYF.

This clonotype has a count of ten or more. The chain recombines TRBV20-1 with TRBJ2-5, with no clear D. The CDR3 has 13 residues. The ends were cut back, 5 bases at V and 5 bases at J, with 15 bases in the middle. In germline, CDR1 is DFQATT, CDR2 SNEGSKA (reference sequence). The CDR3 loop reads CSAPQTSWETQYF. The CDR3 region has the DNA TGCAGTGCTCCACAGACCTCCTGGGAGACCCAGTACTTC.

Ten or more counts support this clonotype. This sequence joins TRBV7-8 and TRBJ2-4, with a possible D match to TRBD2 (6 bases). The CDR3 has 13 amino acids. Trimming removed 5 bases at V and 1 base at J, with 6 bases between. The germline V gene encodes CDR1 SGHVS and CDR2 FQNEAQ. CDR3: CASSGRAKNIQYF. The CDR3 DNA follows: TGTGCCAGCAGCGGGAGGGCCAAAAACATTCAGTACTTC.

To note about this clonotype: Just one base apart from a much larger clone, this may be a read error. The rearrangement links TRBV5-4 to TRBJ1-1, with D uncertain. Germline CDR1 SGHNT, CDR2 YYREEE (reference sequence). This CDR3 has 13 residues. CDR3 region: CSSSPTVNTEAFF. The CDR3 DNA sequence: TGTTCCAGCAGCCCGACGGTGAACACTGAAGCTTTCTTT.

This clonotype was seen many times. The chain recombines TRBV7-2 with TRBJ1-2, with D hard to call. Germline CDR1 and CDR2: SGHTA and FQGNSA. The V gene lost 5 bases and the J gene lost 6 bases, with 19 bases spanning the gap. The CDR3 is 15 amino acids. In DNA, the CDR3 is TGTGCCAGCAGCCCGACAATATGGCGGGATGATGGCTACACCTTC. Translating it yields CASSPTIWRDDGYTF. The full variable domain, with the rest looked up from reference TRBV7-2 and TRBJ1-2, is GAGVSQSPSNKVTEKGKDVELRCDPISGHTALYWYRQSLGQGLEFLIYFQGNSAPDKSGLPSDRFSAERTGGSVSTLTIQRTQQEDSAVYLCASSPTIWRDDGYTFGSGTRLTVV.

The table lists this clonotype with many counts. The CDR3 protein is CASSLQGNSNQPQHF. The CDR3 DNA reads as TGTGCCAGCTCACTACAGGGGAATAGCAATCAGCCCCAGCATTTT. The chain has TRBV18 and TRBJ1-5; the match to TRBD1 covers 7 bases. The CDR3 totals 15 residues. Germline trimming cut 4 bases from V and 0 bases from J; bases unmatched to any gene: 3. The germline CDR1 and CDR2 sequences are KGHSH and LQKENI.

This clonotype was detected many times. The chain uses TRBV7-3 and TRBJ2-1, with 12 bases matching TRBD2. Trimming removed 8 bases from V and 9 bases from J; junction bases left unmatched: 5. CDR3 size: 13 residues. Germline CDR1 and CDR2: SGHTA and FQGTGA. The DNA of the CDR3 is TGTGCCAGCGCTAGCGGGGGGGCCAGTGAGCAGTTCTTC. Its protein is CASASGGASEQFF.

Concerning this clonotype: This may arise from a read error, as a much more abundant clone is one base away. The chain has TRBV20-1 and TRBJ1-5, with a tentative D call TRBD1 (6 bases). The germline CDR1 and CDR2 sequences are DFQATT and SNEGSKA (reference sequence). This CDR3 spans 12 amino acids. DNA for the CDR3: TGCAGTGCCCAATTAGGGGGGGAACCCCAGAATTTT. Protein: CSAQLGGEPQNF.

This clonotype has at least ten counts. The rearrangement uses TRBV6-5 and TRBJ1-5; no clear D gene. Germline V gives CDR1 MNHEY, CDR2 SVGAGI. Trimming removed 2 bases at V and 4 bases at J, with 6 bases between. CDR3 length equals 13 residues. The CDR3 DNA follows: TGTGCCAGCAGTTACATCAGTAATCAGCCCCAGCATTTT. Translated, it gives CASSYISNQPQHF.

The gene calls are TRBV29-1 and TRBJ1-6; tentatively, D is TRBD1 (6 bases). Trimming took off 6 bases at V and 8 bases at J, with 14 bases between the two ends. This CDR3 comprises 13 residues. Germline assignment: CDR1 SQVTM and CDR2 ANQGSEA. This CDR3 reads CSVKVGGDSPLHF. The CDR3 DNA reads TGCAGCGTCAAGGTCGGGGGCGATTCACCCCTCCACTTT.

In this sample, this clonotype turned up many times. The chain has TRBV20-1 and TRBJ2-3; no clear D gene. Germline V gene lookup returns CDR1 DFQATT and CDR2 SNEGSKA (reference sequence). V lost 3 bases to trimming and J lost 2 bases, with 15 bases between them. This CDR3 has 15 residues. CDR3 in amino acids: CSARAMAPVTDTQYF. CDR3 DNA: TGCAGTGCTAGGGCCATGGCGCCCGTCACAGATACGCAGTATTTT.

The V and J genes are TRBV20-1 and TRBJ2-3; 8 nucleotides match TRBD2. The CDR3 extends over 14 amino acids. Unmatched junction bases numbered 13, after V lost 6 bases and J lost 8 bases. Per the germline V gene, CDR1 is DFQATT and CDR2 is SNEGSKA (reference sequence). The CDR3 DNA reads TGCAGTGCCCCCGGGGGGGAGAGGAAGGGTACGCAGTATTTT. This encodes CSAPGGERKGTQYF.

This clonotype was picked up many times. The V and J genes are TRBV28 and TRBJ1-5, with no clear D. Germline assignment: CDR1 MDHEN and CDR2 SYDVKM. The germline V and J ends were trimmed by 1 base and 6 bases, with 7 bases remaining between them. The CDR3 is made up of 13 amino acids. The CDR3 sequence is CASSLLKGQPQHF. The CDR3 bases are TGTGCCAGCAGTTTATTGAAGGGTCAGCCCCAGCATTTT.

This clonotype has at least ten counts. The chain recombines TRBV5-1 with TRBJ2-5, with D unresolved. The V end lost 0 bases, the J end lost 4 bases, and 10 bases lay between the germline ends. Germline V lookup: CDR1 SGHRS, CDR2 YFSETQ. The CDR3 spans 14 residues. CDR3 in DNA: TGCGCCAGCAGCTTGGGGCAGGTTCGAGAGACCCAGTACTTC. Translated, it gives CASSLGQVRETQYF.

This clonotype was counted ten times or more. This chain connects TRBV20-1 to TRBJ1-1, with 8 bases lining up with TRBD1. Germline values: CDR1 DFQATT, CDR2 SNEGSKA (reference sequence). This CDR3 spans 14 amino acids. V shed 3 bases and J 3 bases; nucleotides not matched to a gene: 6. CDR3 bases: TGCAGTGCTAGTGGGGGACAGGCGCACACTGAAGCTTTCTTT. It translates to CSASGGQAHTEAFF.

This clonotype occurred many times. The gene calls are TRBV20-1 and TRBJ2-2, with a tentative D call TRBD1 (6 bases). Trimming removed 6 bases from V and 5 bases from J, with 19 bases in between. CDR1 and CDR2 from the germline V gene are DFQATT and SNEGSKA (reference sequence). The CDR3 runs to 15 residues. The CDR3, as DNA: TGCAGTGCCATTCAAGGGGGTTTACGGACCGGGGAGCTGTTTTTT. Protein: CSAIQGGLRTGELFF.

This clonotype has at least ten counts. The chain employs TRBV20-1 and TRBJ1-6; 7 bases match TRBD1. V was clipped by 6 bases and J by 2 bases; unmatched bases: 10. CDR3 length equals 16 residues. Germline loops: CDR1 DFQATT, CDR2 SNEGSKA (reference sequence). The CDR3 DNA sequence: TGCAGTGCACGCGACACAGGGGCGCCCTATAATTCACCCCTCCACTTT. As protein: CSARDTGAPYNSPLHF.

This clonotype was seen repeatedly, ten times or more. CDR3 residues: CASSASGRGDNEQFF. The DNA for the CDR3 is TGTGCCAGCAGTGCTAGCGGGAGGGGGGACAATGAGCAGTTCTTC. The chain is built from TRBV2 and TRBJ2-1; 12 positions match TRBD2. CDR3 length equals 15 residues. The J segment lost 5 bases and the V segment lost 4 bases, leaving 3 bases of the junction unmatched. Germline V lookup: CDR1 SNHLY, CDR2 FYNNEI.